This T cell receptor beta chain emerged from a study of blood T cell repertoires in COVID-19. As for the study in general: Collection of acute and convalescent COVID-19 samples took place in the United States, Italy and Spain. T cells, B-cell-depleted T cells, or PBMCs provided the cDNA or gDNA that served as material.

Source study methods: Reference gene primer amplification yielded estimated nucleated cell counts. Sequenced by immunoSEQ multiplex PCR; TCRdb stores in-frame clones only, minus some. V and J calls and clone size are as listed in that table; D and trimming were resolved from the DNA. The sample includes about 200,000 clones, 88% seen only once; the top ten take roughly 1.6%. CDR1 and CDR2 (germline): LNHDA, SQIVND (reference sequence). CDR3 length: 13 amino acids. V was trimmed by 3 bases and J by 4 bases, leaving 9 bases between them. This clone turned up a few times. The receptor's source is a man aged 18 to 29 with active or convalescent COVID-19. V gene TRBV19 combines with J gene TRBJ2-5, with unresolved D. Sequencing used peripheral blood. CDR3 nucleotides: TGTGCCAGTAGTATCAGGTGGCGAGAGACCCAGTACTTC. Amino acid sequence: CASSIRWRETQYF.